These 20 T cell receptor beta chains were sequenced from one sample in a study of T cell responses to AZD1222 COVID-19 vaccine. Generated by immunoSEQ multiplex PCR, the TCRdb table keeps only in-frame clones and is missing some. This sample has some 130,000 clones, with 75% to 90% found just once. The sequenced sample was peripheral blood, obtained on day 0 of AZD1222 vaccination. These receptors originate from an adult in good health.

This rearrangement joins TRBV6-2 or TRBV6-3 to TRBJ1-5, with a possible D match to TRBD1 (6 bases). Germline V CDR1 and CDR2: MNHEY, SVGEGT. The length of the CDR3 is 15 residues. V gave up 2 bases and J gave up 6 bases, with 14 bases separating them. The CDR3 DNA reads TGTGCCAGCAGTTACCCACAGGGTATGTTTCAGCCCCAGCATTTT. Translation gives CASSYPQGMFQPQHF.

This clone was detected only a few times. The genes are TRBV6-5 and TRBJ1-1; D may be TRBD1 (6 bases). Germline assignment: CDR1 MNHEY and CDR2 SVGAGI. The V end was cut by 4 bases, the J end by 10 bases, with 13 bases between. The CDR3 runs 12 residues. CDR3 DNA sequence: TGTGCCAGCAGTTCACAGGGTTGGGCAGCTTTCTTT. Protein product: CASSSQGWAAFF.

J is TRBJ2-5 and V is TRBV18; TRBD2 agrees at 9 bases. The CDR3 loop spans 16 amino acids. Trimming removed 3 bases from V and 1 base from J; junction bases left unmatched: 6. In germline, CDR1 is KGHSH, CDR2 LQKENI. CDR3: CASSPTTGLAQETQYF. CDR3 bases: TGTGCCAGCTCACCTACAACGGGACTAGCCCAAGAGACCCAGTACTTC.

This sequence joins TRBV18 and TRBJ2-5, with a possible D match to TRBD2 (5 bases). The CDR3 is made up of 14 amino acids. Germline V gene data show CDR1 as KGHSH and CDR2 as LQKENI. The V end lost 5 bases, the J end lost 5 bases, and 15 bases lay between the germline ends. Here the CDR3 reads CASSSWAWEETQYF. CDR3 coding DNA: TGTGCCAGCTCATCATGGGCCTGGGAGGAGACCCAGTACTTC.

The chain uses TRBV6-4 and TRBJ2-1, with D maybe TRBD2 (5 bases). Per the germline V gene, CDR1 is MRHNA and CDR2 is SNTAGT. The CDR3 totals 14 residues. Between the trimmed V and J ends, which lost 2 bases and 4 bases, there was a span of 9 bases. For the CDR3, the DNA is TGTGCCAGCAGTGACGGAGGTTCATACAATGAGCAGTTCTTC. It specifies CASSDGGSYNEQFF.

The J gene is TRBJ1-2, the V gene TRBV19; 9 nucleotides match TRBD1. The CDR3 totals 14 residues. Trimming at V came to 5 bases and at J to 4 bases, leaving 5 bases not matched to a gene. Per germline, CDR1 LNHDA and CDR2 SQIVND (reference sequence). CDR3 loop: CASSLTGGPYGYTF. CDR3 in DNA: TGTGCCAGTAGTTTGACAGGGGGTCCCTATGGCTACACCTTC.

The rearrangement links TRBV7-8 to TRBJ2-1; no clear D gene. Trimming took 5 bases from V and 5 from J, leaving 7 bases between them. The germline V gene encodes CDR1 SGHVS and CDR2 FQNEAQ. This CDR3 contains 12 residues. The CDR3 here is CASSTFHNEQFF. The CDR3 bases are TGTGCCAGCAGCACCTTTCACAATGAGCAGTTCTTC.

The chain uses TRBV6-5 and TRBJ1-5; D perhaps matches TRBD1 (6 bases). V was shortened by 6 bases and J by 2 bases, with 8 bases between the two germline ends. Germline V gene sequence: CDR1 MNHEY, CDR2 SVGAGI. The length of the CDR3 is 13 residues. CDR3 sequence: CASRRGGNQPQHF. As DNA, the CDR3 is TGTGCCAGCAGGAGGGGGGGCAATCAGCCCCAGCATTTT.

The chain has TRBV4-1 and TRBJ2-7, with 7 bases identical to TRBD1. Germline CDR1 and CDR2: MGHRA and YSYEKL. Losses at the gene ends were 3 bases for V and 2 bases for J; bases not matched to a gene: 4. The CDR3 runs 14 residues. The CDR3 sequence: CASSHWDSPYEQYF. In DNA form, the CDR3 reads TGCGCCAGCAGCCACTGGGACAGTCCCTACGAGCAGTACTTC.

V usage is TRBV7-2 and J usage is TRBJ1-2; D possibly corresponds to TRBD1 (6 bases). V was cut by 7 bases and J by 0 bases, with 18 bases left in between. The V gene's germline CDR1 is SGHTA and CDR2 FQGNSA. The length of the CDR3 is 16 residues. CDR3 bases: TGTGCCAGCACCCAGGGGCAGGGGAGGGCTAACTATGGCTACACCTTC. Protein product: CASTQGQGRANYGYTF.

The chain is built from TRBV3-1 (or the pseudogene TRBV3-2) and TRBJ1-1, with D uncertain. The ends were cut back, 6 bases at V and 0 bases at J, with 5 bases in the middle. The CDR3 totals 12 residues. The germline CDR1 and CDR2 sequences are LGHDT and YNNKEL (reference sequence). The CDR3 DNA is TGTGCCAGCAGTTTGATGAACACTGAAGCTTTCTTT. This translates into CASSLMNTEAFF.

The gene calls are TRBV6-2 or TRBV6-3 and TRBJ2-1, with 8 bases lining up with TRBD1. V shed 5 bases, J shed 15 bases, and the junction held 9 bases outside the gene matches. CDR1 is MNHEY, CDR2 SVGEGT, per germline. The CDR3 contains 12 residues. Here the CDR3 DNA reads TGTGCCAGCAGTCCCTCGGACAGGGTGTCGTTCTTC. Protein product: CASSPSDRVSFF.

This clone was seen just once. This chain connects TRBV5-1 to TRBJ1-2; 7 positions agree with TRBD1. This CDR3 contains 14 residues. The trim removed 4 bases at V and 7 bases at J, leaving 10 bases unmatched. Germline V gives CDR1 SGHRS, CDR2 YFSETQ. The CDR3 region is CASSPRQGRGGYTF. CDR3 coding DNA: TGCGCCAGCAGCCCCCGACAGGGTAGGGGTGGCTACACCTTC.

This sequence joins TRBV29-1 and TRBJ1-4; 7 positions agree with TRBD1. Germline CDR1 and CDR2: SQVTM and ANQGSEA. V was pared by 1 base and J by 8 bases, with 4 bases of the junction left unmatched. This CDR3 has 13 residues. This CDR3 reads CSVEGQGREKLFF. As DNA, the CDR3 is TGCAGCGTTGAAGGACAGGGAAGGGAAAAACTGTTTTTT.

This rearrangement joins TRBV2 to TRBJ1-2, with TRBD1 identical over 8 bases. The junction had 10 bases not matched to a gene; V was cut back by 8 bases and J by 2 bases. CDR1 SNHLY and CDR2 FYNNEI come from the germline V gene. The CDR3 loop spans 15 amino acids. CDR3 protein: CASLLDGQGNYGYTF. CDR3 bases: TGTGCCAGCTTACTAGATGGACAGGGAAACTATGGCTACACCTTC.

The genes are TRBV27 and TRBJ1-2; D is undetermined. The CDR3 loop spans 18 amino acids. Germline CDR1 and CDR2: MNHEY and SMNVEV (reference sequence). V lost 0 bases, J lost 2 bases, and 19 bases lay in between. The CDR3 is CASSLSGVGRETNYGYTF. The CDR3 DNA reads TGTGCCAGCAGTTTATCCGGGGTGGGTCGGGAGACGAACTATGGCTACACCTTC.

This rearrangement joins TRBV7-2 to TRBJ1-5, with 8 bases identical to TRBD1. CDR3 length equals 15 residues. The germline V gene encodes CDR1 SGHTA and CDR2 FQGNSA. V lost 1 base, J lost 6 bases, and 5 bases stayed unmatched. The CDR3 DNA reads TGTGCCAGCAGCTTAGAGGACAGGGTGGGTCAGCCCCAGCATTTT. It codes for CASSLEDRVGQPQHF.

The chain couples TRBV3-1 (or the pseudogene TRBV3-2) to TRBJ1-3; D call uncertain. The CDR3 consists of 13 residues. Germline lookup yields CDR1 LGHDT and CDR2 YNNKEL (reference sequence). Deletions cut 1 base from V and 2 bases from J, with 3 bases between. CDR3 nucleotides: TGTGCCAGCAGCCAAGTTCCTGGAAACACCATATATTTT. Translating gives CASSQVPGNTIYF.

This clone has just a few counts. Other nucleotide sequences from this sample produce the same CDR3. The rearrangement links TRBV5-1 to TRBJ2-5; D is ambiguous. V lost 0 bases, J lost 5 bases, and 5 bases lay in between. The CDR3 covers 12 residues. CDR1 SGHRS and CDR2 YFSETQ come from the germline V gene. CDR3 residues: CASSLAGETQYF. The CDR3 DNA reads TGCGCCAGCAGCTTGGCCGGGGAGACCCAGTACTTC.

In DNA, the CDR3 is TGTGCCAGCAATGGGGGCGACATCTCTGGAAACACCATATATTTT. Translated, it gives CASNGGDISGNTIYF. The chain recombines TRBV28 with TRBJ1-3, with D possibly TRBD1 on 6 matching bases. V was cut by 7 bases and J by 0 bases, with 13 bases left in between. CDR3 length: 15 amino acids. Looked up from germline, CDR1 is MDHEN and CDR2 is SYDVKM.